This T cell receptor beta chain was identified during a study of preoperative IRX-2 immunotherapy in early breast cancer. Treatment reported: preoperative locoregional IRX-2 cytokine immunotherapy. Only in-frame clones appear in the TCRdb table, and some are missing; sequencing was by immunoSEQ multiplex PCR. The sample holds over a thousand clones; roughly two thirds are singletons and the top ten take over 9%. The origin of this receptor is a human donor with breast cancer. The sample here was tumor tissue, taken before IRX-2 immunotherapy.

The CDR3 DNA follows: TGTGCCAGCAGCTCCTTATCCGCCAAAGAGACCCAGTACTTC. This sequence encodes CASSSLSAKETQYF. The chain combines TRBV11-3 with TRBJ2-5; no definite D call. Between the trimmed V and J ends, which lost 4 bases and 3 bases, there was a span of 12 bases. Germline V gene sequence: CDR1 SGHNT, CDR2 YENEEA. The CDR3 totals 14 residues. Full variable domain (missing parts from reference TRBV11-3 and TRBJ2-5): EAGVVQSPRYKIIEKKQPVAFWCNPISGHNTLYWYLQNLGQGPELLIRYENEEAVDDSQLPKDRFSAERLKGVDSTLKIQPAELGDSAVYLCASSSLSAKETQYFGPGTRLLVL.